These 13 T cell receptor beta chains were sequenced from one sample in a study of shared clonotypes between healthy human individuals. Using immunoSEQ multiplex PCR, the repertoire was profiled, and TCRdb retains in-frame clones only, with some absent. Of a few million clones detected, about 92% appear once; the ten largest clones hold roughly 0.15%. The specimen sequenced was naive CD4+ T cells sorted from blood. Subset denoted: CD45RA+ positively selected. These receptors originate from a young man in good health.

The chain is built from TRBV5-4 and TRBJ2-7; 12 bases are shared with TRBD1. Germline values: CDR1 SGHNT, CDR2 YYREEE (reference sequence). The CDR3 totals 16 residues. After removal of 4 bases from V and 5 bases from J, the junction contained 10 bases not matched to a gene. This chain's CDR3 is CASSVPGQGAQHEQYF. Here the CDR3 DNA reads TGTGCCAGCAGCGTCCCGGGACAGGGGGCGCAACACGAGCAGTACTTC.

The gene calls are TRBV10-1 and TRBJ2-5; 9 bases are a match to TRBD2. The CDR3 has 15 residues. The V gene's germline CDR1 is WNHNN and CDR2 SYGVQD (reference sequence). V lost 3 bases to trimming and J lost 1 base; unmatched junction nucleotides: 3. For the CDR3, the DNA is TGCGCCAGCAGTGAATCACTAGCGGGCCAAGAGACCCAGTACTTC. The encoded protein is CASSESLAGQETQYF.

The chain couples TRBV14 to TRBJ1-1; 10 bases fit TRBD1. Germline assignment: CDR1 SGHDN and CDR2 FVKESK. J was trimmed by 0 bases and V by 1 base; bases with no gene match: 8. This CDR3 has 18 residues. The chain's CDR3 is CASSQAFGTGDLNTEAFF. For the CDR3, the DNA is TGTGCCAGCAGCCAAGCATTCGGGACAGGGGATTTGAACACTGAAGCTTTCTTT.

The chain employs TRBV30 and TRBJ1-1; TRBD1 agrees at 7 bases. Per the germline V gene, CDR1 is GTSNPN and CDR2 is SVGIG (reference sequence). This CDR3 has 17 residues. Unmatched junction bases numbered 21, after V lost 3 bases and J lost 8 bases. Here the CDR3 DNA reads TGTGCCTGGAGGTCGGGACAGCTAGTTACTCTCCCTGGGGAAGCTTTCTTT. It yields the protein CAWRSGQLVTLPGEAFF.

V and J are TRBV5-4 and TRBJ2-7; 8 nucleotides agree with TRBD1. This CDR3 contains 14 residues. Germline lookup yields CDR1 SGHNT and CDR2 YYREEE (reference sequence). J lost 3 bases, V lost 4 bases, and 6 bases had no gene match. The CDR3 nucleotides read TGTGCCAGCAGCCTGACAGGGGATCACTACGAGCAGTACTTC. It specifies CASSLTGDHYEQYF.

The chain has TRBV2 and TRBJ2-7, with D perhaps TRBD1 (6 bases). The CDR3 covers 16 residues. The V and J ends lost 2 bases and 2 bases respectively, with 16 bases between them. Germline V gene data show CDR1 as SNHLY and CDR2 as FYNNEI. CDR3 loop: CASSERQGIFPYEQYF. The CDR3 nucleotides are TGTGCCAGCAGTGAACGCCAGGGGATTTTTCCCTACGAGCAGTACTTC.

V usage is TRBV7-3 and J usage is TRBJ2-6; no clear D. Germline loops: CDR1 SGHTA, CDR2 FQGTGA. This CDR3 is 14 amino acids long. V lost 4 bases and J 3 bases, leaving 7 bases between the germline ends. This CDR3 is CASSSVGGANVLTF. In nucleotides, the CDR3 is TGTGCCAGCAGCTCGGTGGGTGGGGCCAACGTCCTGACTTTC.

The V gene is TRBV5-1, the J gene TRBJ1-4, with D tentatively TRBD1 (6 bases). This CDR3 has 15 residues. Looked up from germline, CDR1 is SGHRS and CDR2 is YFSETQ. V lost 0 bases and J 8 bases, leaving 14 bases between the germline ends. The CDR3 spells CASSLAGGGEEKLFF. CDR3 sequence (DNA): TGCGCCAGCAGCTTGGCTGGGGGGGGCGAAGAAAAACTGTTTTTT.

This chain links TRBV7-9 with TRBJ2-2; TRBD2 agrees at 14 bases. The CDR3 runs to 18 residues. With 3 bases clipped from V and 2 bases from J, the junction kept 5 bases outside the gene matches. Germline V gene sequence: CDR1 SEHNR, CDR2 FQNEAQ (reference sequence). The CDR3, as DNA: TGTGCCAGCAGCTTCGGGACTAGCGGGAGAGATAACACCGGGGAGCTGTTTTTT. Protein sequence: CASSFGTSGRDNTGELFF.

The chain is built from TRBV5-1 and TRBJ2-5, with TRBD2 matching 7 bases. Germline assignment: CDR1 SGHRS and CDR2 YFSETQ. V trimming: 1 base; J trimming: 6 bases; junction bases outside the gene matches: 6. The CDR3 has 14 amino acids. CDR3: CASSLTGRRKTQYF. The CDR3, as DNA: TGCGCCAGCAGCTTGACCGGGAGGAGAAAGACCCAGTACTTC.

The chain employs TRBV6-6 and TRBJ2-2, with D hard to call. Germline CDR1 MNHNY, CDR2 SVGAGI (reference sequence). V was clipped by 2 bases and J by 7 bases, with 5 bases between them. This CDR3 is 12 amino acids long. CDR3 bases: TGTGCCAGCAGTTACATGGACGGGGAGCTGTTTTTT. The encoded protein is CASSYMDGELFF.

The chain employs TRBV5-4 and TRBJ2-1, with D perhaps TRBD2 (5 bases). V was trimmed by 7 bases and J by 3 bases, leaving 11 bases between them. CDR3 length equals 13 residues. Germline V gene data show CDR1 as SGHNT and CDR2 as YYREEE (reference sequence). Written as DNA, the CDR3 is TGTGCCAGCGCCTCGGGGAACTACAATGAGCAGTTCTTC. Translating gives CASASGNYNEQFF.

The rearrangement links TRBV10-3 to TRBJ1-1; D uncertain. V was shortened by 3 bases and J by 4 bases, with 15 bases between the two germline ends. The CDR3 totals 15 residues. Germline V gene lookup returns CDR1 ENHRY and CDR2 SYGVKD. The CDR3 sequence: CAISDRAAIGTEAFF. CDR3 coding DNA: TGTGCCATCAGTGACCGGGCGGCTATTGGCACTGAAGCTTTCTTT.